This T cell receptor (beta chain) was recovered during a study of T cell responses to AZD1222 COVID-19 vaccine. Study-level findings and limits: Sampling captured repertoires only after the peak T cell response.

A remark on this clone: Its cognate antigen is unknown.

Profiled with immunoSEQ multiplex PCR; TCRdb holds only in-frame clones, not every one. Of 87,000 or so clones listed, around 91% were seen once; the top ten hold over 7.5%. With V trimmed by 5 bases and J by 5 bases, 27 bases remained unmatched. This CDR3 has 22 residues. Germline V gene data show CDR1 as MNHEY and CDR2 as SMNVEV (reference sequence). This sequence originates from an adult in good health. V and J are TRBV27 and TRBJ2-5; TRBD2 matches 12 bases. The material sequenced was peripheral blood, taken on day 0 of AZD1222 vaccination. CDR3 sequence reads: CASSPTLPGLAGLLRLRETQYF. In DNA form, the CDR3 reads TGTGCCAGCAGTCCGACCCTCCCGGGACTAGCGGGCCTACTTCGACTGAGGGAGACCCAGTACTTC.